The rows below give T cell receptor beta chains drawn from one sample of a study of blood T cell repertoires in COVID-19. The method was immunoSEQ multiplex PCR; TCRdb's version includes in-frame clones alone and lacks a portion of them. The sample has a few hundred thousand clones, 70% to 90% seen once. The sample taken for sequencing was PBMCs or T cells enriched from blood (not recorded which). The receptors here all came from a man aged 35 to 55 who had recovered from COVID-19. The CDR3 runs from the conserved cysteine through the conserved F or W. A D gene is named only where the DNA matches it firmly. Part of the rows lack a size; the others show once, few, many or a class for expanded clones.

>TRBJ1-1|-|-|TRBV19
CASSSYGGNVNTEAFF
TGTGCCAGTAGCAGTTATGGGGGGAATGTTAACACTGAAGCTTTCTTT
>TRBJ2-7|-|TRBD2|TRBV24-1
CATRGREGRLAGHYEQYF
TGTGCCACCAGGGGTCGGGAGGGGCGACTAGCGGGACACTACGAGCAGTACTTC
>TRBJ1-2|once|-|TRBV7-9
CASSLIWAPNYGYTF
TGTGCCAGCAGCTTAATCTGGGCCCCTAACTATGGCTACACCTTC
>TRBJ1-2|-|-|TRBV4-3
CASSQVEGDYGYTF
TGCGCCAGCAGCCAAGTTGAGGGCGACTATGGCTACACCTTC
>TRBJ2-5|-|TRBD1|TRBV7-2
CASSLATGGYQETQYF
TGTGCCAGCAGCTTAGCCACAGGGGGGTACCAAGAGACCCAGTACTTC
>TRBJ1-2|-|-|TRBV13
CASSRKPSGGLGYGYTF
TGTGCCAGCAGCCGAAAGCCCTCCGGGGGGCTCGGCTATGGCTACACCTTC
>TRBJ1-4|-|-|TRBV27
CASSLSGDGGEKLFF
TGTGCCAGCAGTTTATCTGGTGACGGGGGTGAAAAACTGTTTTTT
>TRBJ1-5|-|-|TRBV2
CASSDVASNQPQHF
TGTGCCAGCAGTGACGTAGCTAGCAATCAGCCCCAGCATTTT
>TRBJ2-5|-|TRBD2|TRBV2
CASRTSGETQYF
TGTGCCAGCAGAACTAGCGGAGAGACCCAGTACTTC
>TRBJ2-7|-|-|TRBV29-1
CSVEGASYEQYF
TGCAGCGTTGAAGGGGCCAGCTACGAGCAGTACTTC
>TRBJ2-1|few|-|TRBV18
CASSPPFNSLTFSSYNEQFF
TGTGCCAGCTCACCACCCTTCAATAGCCTGACTTTTAGCTCCTACAATGAGCAGTTCTTC
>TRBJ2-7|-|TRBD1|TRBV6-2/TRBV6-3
CASSSPDRPPYSYEQYF
TGTGCCAGCAGTTCTCCGGACAGGCCTCCTTACTCCTACGAGCAGTACTTC
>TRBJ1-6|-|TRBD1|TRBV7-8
CASSFPGGEDSPLHF
TGTGCCAGCAGCTTCCCAGGGGGAGAGGATTCACCCCTCCACTTT
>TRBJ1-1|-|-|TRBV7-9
CASSDRDTEAFF
TGTGCCAGCAGCGACCGGGACACTGAAGCTTTCTTT
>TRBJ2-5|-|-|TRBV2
CASSLQGYQETQYF
TGTGCCAGCAGCCTACAGGGCTACCAAGAGACCCAGTACTTC
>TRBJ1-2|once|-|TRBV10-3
CAIQDRLNYGYTF
TGTGCCATACAGGACAGACTTAACTATGGCTACACCTTC
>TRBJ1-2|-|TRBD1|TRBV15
CATSLRDRVRGYTF
TGTGCCACCAGCCTCCGGGACAGGGTTCGGGGCTACACCTTC
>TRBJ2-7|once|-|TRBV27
CASSFYHGVPWRAPFVGTYEQYF
TGTGCCAGCAGTTTTTACCACGGTGTCCCCTGGCGGGCCCCTTTTGTTGGAACCTACGAGCAGTACTTC
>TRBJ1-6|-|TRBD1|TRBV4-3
CASSQDRTDRGYYNSPLHF
TGCGCCAGCAGCCAAGATAGGACTGACAGGGGGTACTATAATTCACCCCTCCACTTT
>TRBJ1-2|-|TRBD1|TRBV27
CASSLLGQGSGGYTF
TGTGCCAGCAGTTTACTCGGACAGGGGTCGGGTGGCTACACCTTC
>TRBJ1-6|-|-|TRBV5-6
CASSQGSSPLHF
TGTGCCAGCAGCCAGGGGAGCTCACCCCTCCACTTT
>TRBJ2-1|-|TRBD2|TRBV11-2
CASSSPSGGPNEQFF
TGTGCCAGCAGCTCACCTAGCGGGGGGCCTAATGAGCAGTTCTTC
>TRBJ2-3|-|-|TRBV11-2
CASSLGGSTDTQYF
TGTGCCAGCAGCTTAGGAGGGAGCACAGATACGCAGTATTTT
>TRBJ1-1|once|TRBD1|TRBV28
CASDTGENTEAFF
TGTGCCAGCGACACAGGGGAGAACACTGAAGCTTTCTTT
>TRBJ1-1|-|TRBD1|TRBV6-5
CASSYPGQTNTEAFF
TGTGCCAGCAGTTACCCGGGACAGACGAACACTGAAGCTTTCTTT
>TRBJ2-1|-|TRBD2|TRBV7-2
CASSLERLADYNEQFF
TGTGCCAGCAGCTTAGAGCGCCTAGCGGATTACAATGAGCAGTTCTTC
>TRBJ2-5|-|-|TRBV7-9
CASRRSASQETQYF
TGTGCCAGCAGACGCAGTGCCTCCCAAGAGACCCAGTACTTC
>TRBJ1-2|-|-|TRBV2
CAGHGWGDYGYTF
TGTGCCGGACATGGGTGGGGGGACTATGGCTACACCTTC
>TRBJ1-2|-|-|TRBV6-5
CASSSPAGGYGYTF
TGTGCCAGCAGTTCCCCCGCCGGGGGCTATGGCTACACCTTC
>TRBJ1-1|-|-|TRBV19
CASTLQASNTEAFF
TGTGCCAGTACCTTACAGGCCTCGAACACTGAAGCTTTCTTT
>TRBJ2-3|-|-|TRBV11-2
CASSLGSSLSDTQYF
TGTGCCAGCAGCTTAGGGTCCTCCCTTAGTGATACGCAGTATTTT
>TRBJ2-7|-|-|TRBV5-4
CASSLGSYRAYEQYF
TGTGCCAGCAGCTTGGGATCGTATCGAGCCTACGAGCAGTACTTC
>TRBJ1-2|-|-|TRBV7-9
CASSLMGTTNYGYTF
TGTGCCAGCAGCTTAATGGGGACTACTAACTATGGCTACACCTTC
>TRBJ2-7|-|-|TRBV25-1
CASSVGAPYEQYF
TGTGCCAGCAGTGTGGGGGCCCCCTACGAGCAGTACTTC
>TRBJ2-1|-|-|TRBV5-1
CASSSGLQSSYNEQFF
TGCGCCAGCAGCTCGGGACTCCAGAGCTCCTACAATGAGCAGTTCTTC
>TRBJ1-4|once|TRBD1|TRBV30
CAWSRQGDGEKLFF
TGTGCCTGGAGTAGACAGGGGGATGGGGAAAAACTGTTTTTT
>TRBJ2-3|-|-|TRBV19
CASSMVLRDTQYF
TGTGCCAGTAGTATGGTCCTTCGGGATACGCAGTATTTT
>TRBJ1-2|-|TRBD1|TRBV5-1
CASSLSGTGNYGYTF
TGCGCCAGCAGCCTGTCGGGGACAGGGAACTATGGCTACACCTTC
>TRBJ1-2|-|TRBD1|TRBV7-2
CASSSPTGGTYGYTF
TGTGCCAGCAGCTCGCCTACAGGGGGAACCTATGGCTACACCTTC
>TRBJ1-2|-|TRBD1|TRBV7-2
CASSRGQGDYGYTF
TGTGCCAGCAGCCGTGGACAGGGAGACTATGGCTACACCTTC
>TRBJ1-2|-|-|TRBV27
CASSFQGIGYGYTF
TGTGCCAGCAGTTTTCAGGGTATCGGCTATGGCTACACCTTC
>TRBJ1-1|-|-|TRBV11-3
CASSAAGTEAFF
TGTGCCAGCAGCGCGGCGGGGACTGAAGCTTTCTTT
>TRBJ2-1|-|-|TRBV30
CAWRVWDKYFYNEQFF
TGTGCCTGGAGAGTTTGGGACAAGTACTTCTACAATGAGCAGTTCTTC
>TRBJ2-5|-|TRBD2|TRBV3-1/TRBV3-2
CASSCNTSGGHQETQYF
TGTGCCAGCAGCTGCAACACTAGCGGGGGGCATCAAGAGACCCAGTACTTC
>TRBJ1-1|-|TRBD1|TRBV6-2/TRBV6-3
CASSGTANTEAFF
TGTGCCAGCAGTGGGACAGCCAACACTGAAGCTTTCTTT